A selection of T cell receptor beta chains follows, all from one sample in a study of graft-versus-host responses after intestinal transplantation. These receptors' targets are unknown. Repertoires were generated with immunoSEQ multiplex PCR, while TCRdb's copy carries only in-frame clones and drops some. The table lists over 45,000 clones, almost 95% of them singletons. Sequenced here: unstimulated CD4+ T cells sorted from spleen or lymph node cells, sampled before transplant. Receptor source: a human donor who was the organ donor for an intestinal transplant. The CDR3 runs from the conserved cysteine through the conserved F or W. Each record gives: J gene, D gene, V gene, clone size, CDR3 DNA, CDR3 protein. D genes are given only for firm matches. Clone size, where shown, is once, few, many, or a class for clones that have expanded.

j_gene: TRBJ1-6; d_gene: TRBD1; v_gene: TRBV28; abundance: -; CDR3nt: TGTGCCAGCAGTTTGATGGACAGGGATAATTCACCCCTCCACTTT; CDR3aa: CASSLMDRDNSPLHF
j_gene: TRBJ2-7; d_gene: TRBD1; v_gene: TRBV7-2; abundance: once; CDR3nt: TGTGCCAGCAGTCCACAGGGGGCGTACGAGCAGTACTTC; CDR3aa: CASSPQGAYEQYF
j_gene: TRBJ1-2; d_gene: TRBD1; v_gene: TRBV7-2; abundance: -; CDR3nt: TGTGCCAGCAGCTTAGGTCCAGGGGGCTATGACGGCTACACCTTC; CDR3aa: CASSLGPGGYDGYTF
j_gene: TRBJ1-5; d_gene: -; v_gene: TRBV7-2; abundance: -; CDR3nt: TGTGCCAGCAGCTTACTGGGGTTGGGCAATCAGCCCCAGCATTTT; CDR3aa: CASSLLGLGNQPQHF
j_gene: TRBJ1-1; d_gene: -; v_gene: TRBV4-2; abundance: -; CDR3nt: TGTGCCAGCAGCCTGACAGGAGGGCGGGACACTGAAGCTTTCTTT; CDR3aa: CASSLTGGRDTEAFF
j_gene: TRBJ2-7; d_gene: -; v_gene: TRBV7-2; abundance: -; CDR3nt: TGTGCCAGCAGCTTTAGTAACGAGCAGTACTTC; CDR3aa: CASSFSNEQYF
j_gene: TRBJ2-7; d_gene: -; v_gene: TRBV21-1; abundance: -; CDR3nt: TGTGCCAGCAGCAAAGAGGGGGGCGGGAGCGGGGGAGAAAGGGGCGAGCAGTACTTC; CDR3aa: CASSKEGGGSGGERGEQYF
j_gene: TRBJ1-4; d_gene: -; v_gene: TRBV7-2; abundance: -; CDR3nt: TGTGCCAGCAGCTTAGTTTCGGGGGCAGGGAGTGAAAAACTGTTTTTT; CDR3aa: CASSLVSGAGSEKLFF
j_gene: TRBJ1-2; d_gene: -; v_gene: TRBV10-1; abundance: -; CDR3nt: TGCGCCAGCAGTGACCCTCCCCGGGGACATCCCGTAAACTATGGCTACACCTTC; CDR3aa: CASSDPPRGHPVNYGYTF
j_gene: TRBJ1-1; d_gene: -; v_gene: TRBV6-1; abundance: -; CDR3nt: TGTGCCAGCATAAACAGGTTGAACACTGAAGCTTTCTTT; CDR3aa: CASINRLNTEAFF
j_gene: TRBJ2-7; d_gene: -; v_gene: TRBV4-2; abundance: -; CDR3nt: TGTGCCAGCAGCCAAGGGGCAGGGGCTAACTACGAGCAGTACTTC; CDR3aa: CASSQGAGANYEQYF
j_gene: TRBJ2-2; d_gene: TRBD1; v_gene: TRBV7-2; abundance: -; CDR3nt: TGTGCCAGCAGCCAAAGACAGGGTTCGAACACCGGGGAGCTGTTTTTT; CDR3aa: CASSQRQGSNTGELFF
j_gene: TRBJ2-7; d_gene: -; v_gene: TRBV6-7; abundance: -; CDR3nt: TGTGCCAGCGGGGGGCCCTACGAGCAGTACTTC; CDR3aa: CASGGPYEQYF
j_gene: TRBJ2-5; d_gene: TRBD1; v_gene: TRBV7-9; abundance: few; CDR3nt: TGTGCCAGCAGCTCCGGGACAGGGATTGTCCAAGAGACCCAGTACTTC; CDR3aa: CASSSGTGIVQETQYF
j_gene: TRBJ2-7; d_gene: TRBD2; v_gene: TRBV10-3; abundance: -; CDR3nt: TGTGCCATCAGTGACCTTAGCGGGGGGACTTCCTACGAGCAGTACTTC; CDR3aa: CAISDLSGGTSYEQYF
j_gene: TRBJ2-3; d_gene: -; v_gene: TRBV5-1; abundance: -; CDR3nt: TGCGCCAGCAAACGAGGCAGTCTACAGGATACGCAGTATTTT; CDR3aa: CASKRGSLQDTQYF
j_gene: TRBJ2-2; d_gene: -; v_gene: TRBV30; abundance: -; CDR3nt: TGTGCCTGGAGACATACCGGGGAGCTGTTTTTT; CDR3aa: CAWRHTGELFF
j_gene: TRBJ1-5; d_gene: -; v_gene: TRBV6-6; abundance: -; CDR3nt: TGTGCCAGCAGTTACTCAGGGCAGAGAGTCGAGCCCCAGCATTTT; CDR3aa: CASSYSGQRVEPQHF
j_gene: TRBJ1-2; d_gene: -; v_gene: TRBV15; abundance: -; CDR3nt: TGTGCCACCAGCAGAGATCGGCTTATTGATAACTATGGCTACACCTTC; CDR3aa: CATSRDRLIDNYGYTF
j_gene: TRBJ2-7; d_gene: -; v_gene: TRBV4-1; abundance: -; CDR3nt: TGCGCCAGCAGCCAAGGGAGGACGGTTAGGTACGAGCAGTACTTC; CDR3aa: CASSQGRTVRYEQYF
j_gene: TRBJ1-3; d_gene: -; v_gene: TRBV10-3; abundance: -; CDR3nt: TGTGCCATCAGTGAAGTAGGACCTGGAAACACCATATATTTT; CDR3aa: CAISEVGPGNTIYF
j_gene: TRBJ2-5; d_gene: -; v_gene: TRBV5-1; abundance: -; CDR3nt: TGCGCCAGCAGCTTCGGCAGGAGGGACGAGACCCAGTACTTC; CDR3aa: CASSFGRRDETQYF
j_gene: TRBJ2-3; d_gene: TRBD1; v_gene: TRBV5-5; abundance: -; CDR3nt: TGTGCCAGCAGCCGGACAGGGGGCGCAGATACGCAGTATTTT; CDR3aa: CASSRTGGADTQYF
j_gene: TRBJ2-7; d_gene: TRBD1; v_gene: TRBV11-3; abundance: -; CDR3nt: TGTGCCAGCAGCTTGGACAGGGACCACGAGCAGTACTTC; CDR3aa: CASSLDRDHEQYF
j_gene: TRBJ2-7; d_gene: -; v_gene: TRBV7-3; abundance: -; CDR3nt: TGTGCCACCCACCCGGGGGATACCTACGAGCAGTACTTC; CDR3aa: CATHPGDTYEQYF
j_gene: TRBJ1-1; d_gene: -; v_gene: TRBV7-9; abundance: -; CDR3nt: TGTGCCAGCAACCCGGGGGGGAACACTGAAGCTTTCTTT; CDR3aa: CASNPGGNTEAFF
j_gene: TRBJ2-7; d_gene: TRBD2; v_gene: TRBV7-2; abundance: once; CDR3nt: TGTGCCAGCAGCTCGGGACTAGCGGGGGCCTACGAGCAGTACTTC; CDR3aa: CASSSGLAGAYEQYF
j_gene: TRBJ1-2; d_gene: TRBD1; v_gene: TRBV27; abundance: -; CDR3nt: TGTGCCAGCAGTTACTTGACAGGGGGCGGCTACACCTTC; CDR3aa: CASSYLTGGGYTF
j_gene: TRBJ1-5; d_gene: -; v_gene: TRBV7-2; abundance: -; CDR3nt: TGTGCCAGCAGCCTATGGTCAGGGGCCGATCAGCCCCAGCATTTT; CDR3aa: CASSLWSGADQPQHF
j_gene: TRBJ1-5; d_gene: TRBD1; v_gene: TRBV10-2; abundance: -; CDR3nt: TGCGCCAGCAGCGGGGGACAGGGGCCCAATCAGCCCCAGCATTTT; CDR3aa: CASSGGQGPNQPQHF
j_gene: TRBJ2-7; d_gene: -; v_gene: TRBV2; abundance: once; CDR3nt: TGTGCCAGCAGGGTGGGGGGTTACGAGCAGTACTTC; CDR3aa: CASRVGGYEQYF
j_gene: TRBJ1-1; d_gene: -; v_gene: TRBV19; abundance: -; CDR3nt: TGTGCCAGTAGCACGGGGGGGGCGGACACTGAAGCTTTCTTT; CDR3aa: CASSTGGADTEAFF
j_gene: TRBJ1-2; d_gene: -; v_gene: TRBV5-5; abundance: few; CDR3nt: TGTGCCAGCAGCTTGGATGGATCGCCTTCTTCTGGCTACACCTTC; CDR3aa: CASSLDGSPSSGYTF
j_gene: TRBJ1-2; d_gene: -; v_gene: TRBV20-1; abundance: once; CDR3nt: TGCAGTGCTAAACTCGTCTATGGCTACACCTTC; CDR3aa: CSAKLVYGYTF
j_gene: TRBJ1-2; d_gene: -; v_gene: TRBV6-6; abundance: -; CDR3nt: TGTGCCGGGGCATCAATCCCCTACTATGGCTACACCTTC; CDR3aa: CAGASIPYYGYTF
j_gene: TRBJ2-5; d_gene: TRBD2; v_gene: TRBV10-3; abundance: -; CDR3nt: TGTGCCATCAGTGAGGGGCTAGCGGGGTCAGCATCGACCCAGTACTTC; CDR3aa: CAISEGLAGSASTQYF
j_gene: TRBJ2-7; d_gene: TRBD1; v_gene: TRBV2; abundance: -; CDR3nt: TGTGCCAGCATCCTCAGGACAGGGGACTACGAGCAGTACTTC; CDR3aa: CASILRTGDYEQYF
j_gene: TRBJ1-2; d_gene: -; v_gene: TRBV25-1; abundance: -; CDR3nt: TGTGCCAGCAGTGGGAATAGTGGGGGACATTACTATGGCTACACCTTC; CDR3aa: CASSGNSGGHYYGYTF
j_gene: TRBJ2-1; d_gene: TRBD1; v_gene: TRBV7-9; abundance: -; CDR3nt: TGTGCCAGCAGCTTATTGACAGGGGGATTGGATGGCAATGAGCAGTTCTTC; CDR3aa: CASSLLTGGLDGNEQFF
j_gene: TRBJ2-5; d_gene: TRBD2; v_gene: TRBV10-3; abundance: -; CDR3nt: TGTGCCATCAGGCCCTCTAGCGGGGGGGAGACCCAGTACTTC; CDR3aa: CAIRPSSGGETQYF
j_gene: TRBJ2-7; d_gene: TRBD2; v_gene: TRBV19; abundance: -; CDR3nt: TGTGCCAGTAGTATCTCGTTAGTAGCGGGGAGCTCCTACGAGCAGTACTTC; CDR3aa: CASSISLVAGSSYEQYF
j_gene: TRBJ1-1; d_gene: -; v_gene: TRBV7-2; abundance: -; CDR3nt: TGTGCCAGCAGCTTAGAAAATTCGGGGAACACTGAAGCTTTCTTT; CDR3aa: CASSLENSGNTEAFF
j_gene: TRBJ2-1; d_gene: -; v_gene: TRBV4-2; abundance: -; CDR3nt: TGTGCCAGCAGCCAAGTGTTTAACAATGAGCAGTTCTTC; CDR3aa: CASSQVFNNEQFF
j_gene: TRBJ2-5; d_gene: -; v_gene: TRBV7-2; abundance: -; CDR3nt: TGTGCCAGCAGCGTCTCGCAAGAGACCCAGTACTTC; CDR3aa: CASSVSQETQYF
j_gene: TRBJ1-1; d_gene: -; v_gene: TRBV5-4; abundance: -; CDR3nt: TGTGCCAGCAGCCGGGGGGACAATAGGAGAGCTTTCTTT; CDR3aa: CASSRGDNRRAFF